These 21 T cell receptor beta chains came from one sample sequenced in a study of T cell changes during pregnancy in multiple sclerosis. Only in-frame clones appear in the TCRdb table, and some are missing; sequencing was by immunoSEQ multiplex PCR. This table holds tens of thousands of clones, under 90% found once. This specimen consisted of CD4+ T cells from peripheral blood mononuclear cells, obtained before pregnancy. Receptors originate from a female donor with multiple sclerosis, enrolled in a pregnancy study.

The gene calls are TRBV5-1 and TRBJ1-1; 7 bases are shared with TRBD1. The ends lost 0 bases at V and 0 bases at J; junction bases unmatched: 14. The V gene's germline CDR1 is SGHRS and CDR2 YFSETQ. This CDR3 is built from 19 residues. The CDR3 DNA follows: TGCGCCAGCAGCTTGGGATGGGACAGCCGCTCTTCTTTGAACACTGAAGCTTTCTTT. It encodes CASSLGWDSRSSLNTEAFF.

The V call is TRBV6-5, the J call TRBJ1-2, with a tentative D call TRBD1 (5 bases). The CDR3 extends over 15 amino acids. The germline CDR1 and CDR2 sequences are MNHEY and SVGAGI. V was clipped by 5 bases and J by 2 bases, with 15 bases between them. CDR3 bases: TGTGCCAGCAGTCCTACGGGGGGAGGCAACTATGGCTACACCTTC. This codes for CASSPTGGGNYGYTF.

This clone came up a few times. V gene TRBV19 combines with J gene TRBJ1-6; D unclear. This CDR3 is 12 amino acids long. Looked up from germline, CDR1 is LNHDA and CDR2 is SQIVND (reference sequence). V was shortened by 5 bases and J by 14 bases, with 13 bases between the two germline ends. DNA of the CDR3: TGTGCCAGTAGTGGCGGGTTGGTATCCCTCCACTTT. Amino acids: CASSGGLVSLHF.

The count of this clone is one. The chain employs TRBV5-1 and TRBJ2-3; D gene uncertain. Trimming removed 0 bases at V and 6 bases at J, with 5 bases between. Germline loops: CDR1 SGHRS, CDR2 YFSETQ. The CDR3 is made up of 12 amino acids. CDR3 protein: CASSLAGDTQYF. CDR3 in DNA: TGCGCCAGCAGCTTGGCCGGGGATACGCAGTATTTT.

CDR3 DNA sequence: TGTGCCTGGGGGACTAGCGGGAGTGCAGATACGCAGTATTTT. This gives the protein CAWGTSGSADTQYF. V usage is TRBV30 and J usage is TRBJ2-3; the match to TRBD2 covers 14 bases. This CDR3 contains 14 residues. J was trimmed by 4 bases and V by 5 bases; bases with no gene match: 2. Per the germline V gene, CDR1 is GTSNPN and CDR2 is SVGIG (reference sequence). Using reference TRBV30 and TRBJ2-3 for the parts outside the CDR3, the full variable domain is SQTIHQWPATLVQPVGSPLSLECTVEGTSNPNLYWYRQAAGRGLQLLFYSVGIGQISSEVPQNLSASRPQDRQFILSSKKLLLSDSGFYLCAWGTSGSADTQYFGPGTRLTVL.

Comment on this clone: Other DNA sequences within the sample encode an identical CDR3. The chain is built from TRBV6-4 and TRBJ2-1; the D gene is possibly TRBD2 (5 bases). The CDR3 totals 13 residues. Trimming left V 6 bases short and J 0 bases short, with 6 bases between. CDR1 MRHNA and CDR2 SNTAGT come from the germline V gene. The CDR3 coding sequence is TGTGCCAGCAGGAGGGACTCCTACAATGAGCAGTTCTTC. Its translation: CASRRDSYNEQFF.

This rearrangement joins TRBV5-1 to TRBJ1-2; D call uncertain. With 4 bases removed from V and 5 bases from J, the gap between germline ends came to 15 bases. The CDR3 extends over 14 amino acids. CDR1 is SGHRS and CDR2 is YFSETQ in the germline V gene. The CDR3 region is CASSPHISGYGYTF. In DNA form, the CDR3 reads TGCGCCAGCAGCCCTCACATTTCGGGGTATGGCTACACCTTC. Complete variable domain (other parts from reference TRBV5-1 and TRBJ1-2): KAGVTQTPRYLIKTRGQQVTLSCSPISGHRSVSWYQQTPGQGLQFLFEYFSETQRNKGNFPGRFSGRQFSNSRSEMNVSTLELGDSALYLCASSPHISGYGYTFGSGTRLTVV.

V usage is TRBV18 and J usage is TRBJ2-3, with 9 bases identical to TRBD1. This CDR3 has 14 residues. V lost 1 base, J lost 6 bases, and 2 bases stayed unmatched. Germline V gene data show CDR1 as KGHSH and CDR2 as LQKENI. The chain's CDR3 is CASSPRTGEDTQYF. CDR3 DNA: TGTGCCAGCTCACCACGGACAGGGGAGGATACGCAGTATTTT. Filled out from reference TRBV18 and TRBJ2-3, the complete variable domain reads NAGVMQNPRHLVRRRGQEARLRCSPMKGHSHVYWYRQLPEEGLKFMVYLQKENIIDESGMPKERFSAEFPKEGPSILRIQQVVRGDSAAYFCASSPRTGEDTQYFGPGTRLTVL.

CDR3 sequence: CASSLNPGRGDEQFF. Written as DNA, the CDR3 is TGTGCCAGCAGTCTCAACCCGGGCAGGGGCGATGAGCAGTTCTTC. The chain links TRBV6-1 to TRBJ2-1, with D possibly being TRBD1 (6 bases). Trimming left V 5 bases short and J 8 bases short, with 19 bases between. This CDR3 region has 15 residues. Germline V gene data show CDR1 as MNHNS and CDR2 as SASEGT.

This chain links TRBV5-4 with TRBJ2-7; TRBD2 agrees at 10 bases. This CDR3 region has 16 residues. V trimming: 0 bases; J trimming: 4 bases; junction bases outside the gene matches: 7. CDR1 is SGHNT, CDR2 YYREEE, per germline (reference sequence). As DNA, the CDR3 is TGTGCCAGCAGCTTGGCGCTAGCGGGGGCCCAATACGAGCAGTACTTC. Encoded protein: CASSLALAGAQYEQYF.

CDR3 nucleotides: TGTGCCAGCAGCGTGGGGCCATTCCAAGAGACCCAGTACTTC. It codes for CASSVGPFQETQYF. The rearrangement uses TRBV9 and TRBJ2-5; TRBD1 might be the D (5 bases). The CDR3 has 14 amino acids. Per germline, CDR1 SGDLS and CDR2 YYNGEE. The V end lost 2 bases, the J end lost 1 base, and 9 bases lay between the germline ends.

V gene TRBV7-6 combines with J gene TRBJ1-1; 10 nucleotides line up with TRBD1. Per the germline V gene, CDR1 is SGHVS and CDR2 is FNYEAQ. The CDR3 length is 14 residues. The J segment lost 5 bases and the V segment lost 4 bases, leaving 4 bases of the junction unmatched. Written as DNA, the CDR3 is TGTGCCAGCAGCTGGACAGGGGGGAATACTGAAGCTTTCTTT. Translating gives CASSWTGGNTEAFF.

This chain links TRBV9 with TRBJ1-1; D gene uncertain. The V gene lost 0 bases and the J gene lost 7 bases, with 13 bases spanning the gap. The CDR3 extends over 14 amino acids. The V gene's germline CDR1 is SGDLS and CDR2 YYNGEE. The CDR3 spells CASSVGGQALEAFF. CDR3 in DNA: TGTGCCAGCAGCGTAGGAGGGCAAGCTCTTGAAGCTTTCTTT.

The V call is TRBV25-1, the J call TRBJ1-1, with a weak D call TRBD1 (5 bases). V was trimmed by 10 bases and J by 1 base, leaving 19 bases between them. CDR3 length: 15 residues. Germline values: CDR1 MGHDK, CDR2 SYGVNS. CDR3: CATSLALGGNTEAFF. Written as DNA, the CDR3 is TGTGCCACCAGCCTCGCTCTGGGGGGGAACACTGAAGCTTTCTTT.

This sequence joins TRBV5-4 and TRBJ2-2; 9 bases agree with TRBD2. V shed 0 bases, J shed 4 bases, and the junction held 4 bases outside the gene matches. CDR3 length: 16 residues. The germline gives CDR1 SGHNT, CDR2 YYREEE (reference sequence). CDR3 DNA: TGTGCCAGCAGCTTGGGGGGACTAGCAGCCACCGGGGAGCTGTTTTTT. Residues: CASSLGGLAATGELFF. Full variable domain (outside the CDR3, taken from reference TRBV5-4 and TRBJ2-2): ETGVTQSPTHLIKTRGQQVTLRCSSQSGHNTVSWYQQALGQGPQFIFQYYREEENGRGNFPPRFSGLQFPNYSSELNVNALELDDSALYLCASSLGGLAATGELFFGEGSRLTVL.

V is TRBV7-2 and J is TRBJ2-5; the D gene is possibly TRBD2 (5 bases). V lost 7 bases, J lost 5 bases, and 23 bases lay in between. The CDR3 length is 16 residues. Germline V gene data show CDR1 as SGHTA and CDR2 as FQGNSA. DNA of the CDR3: TGTGCCAGCACTTTTCCTCTCGGCGGGTTTGGGGAGACCCAGTACTTC. Encoded protein: CASTFPLGGFGETQYF.

The genes are TRBV5-1 and TRBJ1-1; 9 nucleotides match TRBD1. J was trimmed by 1 base and V by 0 bases; bases with no gene match: 1. Germline V gene lookup returns CDR1 SGHRS and CDR2 YFSETQ. The CDR3 sequence is 15 residues long. Written as DNA, the CDR3 is TGCGCCAGCAGCTTGGTGACAGGGGGGAACACTGAAGCTTTCTTT. This translates into CASSLVTGGNTEAFF.

This chain uses TRBV30 with TRBJ1-2; D not certain. CDR1 is GTSNPN, CDR2 SVGIG, per germline (reference sequence). V was shortened by 1 base and J by 0 bases, with 12 bases between the two germline ends. This CDR3 is 15 amino acids long. CDR3 DNA sequence: TGTGCCTGGAGTGCCCTCCCAGGTGCTAACTATGGCTACACCTTC. This sequence encodes CAWSALPGANYGYTF.

The chain recombines TRBV6-6 with TRBJ1-1; D remains ambiguous. Germline V lookup: CDR1 MNHNY, CDR2 SVGAGI (reference sequence). The CDR3 is 12 residues long. Trimming left V 0 bases short and J 11 bases short, with 10 bases between. The CDR3 sequence: CASSYSTALAFF. The CDR3 DNA is TGTGCCAGCAGTTACTCGACTGCGCTGGCTTTCTTT.

This rearrangement joins TRBV7-9 to TRBJ2-2; D remains unclear. This CDR3 region has 15 residues. Trimming cost V 2 bases and J 0 bases, with 7 bases left between them. Germline V lookup: CDR1 SEHNR, CDR2 FQNEAQ (reference sequence). The chain's CDR3 is CASSLYGSNTGELFF. The CDR3 DNA is TGTGCCAGCAGCTTATACGGTTCGAACACCGGGGAGCTGTTTTTT.

The J gene is TRBJ2-7, the V gene TRBV7-2; 12 bases line up with TRBD2. The CDR3 loop spans 15 amino acids. V gave up 5 bases and J gave up 3 bases; unmatched junction bases: 5. Germline V gives CDR1 SGHTA, CDR2 FQGNSA. The CDR3 sequence is CASSELAGGIYEQYF. CDR3 bases: TGTGCCAGCAGCGAACTAGCGGGGGGAATCTACGAGCAGTACTTC.